Presented here are 10 T cell receptor beta chains from one specimen sequenced in a study of siplizumab effects on memory and regulatory T cells. Repertoires were generated with immunoSEQ multiplex PCR, while TCRdb's copy carries only in-frame clones and drops some. This table holds about 27,000 clones, around 83% found once. The specimen sequenced was memory CD4+ T cells sorted from blood. The receptors derive from a human donor in good health.

V is TRBV7-9 and J is TRBJ1-3; D may be TRBD1 (5 bases). This CDR3 is built from 15 residues. The V end was cut by 3 bases, the J end by 4 bases, with 13 bases between. Germline CDR1 SEHNR, CDR2 FQNEAQ (reference sequence). The DNA of the CDR3 is TGTGCCAGCAGCTTGGGGGGGATATCCGGAAACACCATATATTTT. This gives the protein CASSLGGISGNTIYF.

The J gene is TRBJ2-1, the V gene TRBV29-1; tentatively, D is TRBD2 (6 bases). In germline, CDR1 is SQVTM, CDR2 ANQGSEA. The CDR3 covers 14 residues. V was clipped by 4 bases and J by 5 bases, with 15 bases between them. The CDR3 DNA sequence: TGCAGCGTTGTCCGGGAGCTAACCCACAATGAGCAGTTCTTC. Translation gives CSVVRELTHNEQFF.

The gene calls are TRBV11-2 and TRBJ2-2; the match to TRBD2 covers 8 bases. Germline CDR1 reads SGHAT; CDR2 reads FQNNGV. The CDR3 contains 14 residues. V lost 7 bases to trimming and J lost 1 base; unmatched junction nucleotides: 2. The chain's CDR3 is CASKLAGNTGELFF. The CDR3 bases are TGTGCCAGCAAGCTAGCGGGGAACACCGGGGAGCTGTTTTTT.

The rearrangement joins TRBV19 to TRBJ1-1, with D perhaps matching TRBD1 (5 bases). This CDR3 is built from 21 residues. In germline, CDR1 is LNHDA, CDR2 SQIVND (reference sequence). Trimming removed 1 base from V and 1 base from J, with 28 bases in between. The DNA for the CDR3 is TGTGCCAGTAGTATAGGTACCCTTGCTGTGCAGGATCAGGGCGAGAACACTGAAGCTTTCTTT. Its protein is CASSIGTLAVQDQGENTEAFF.

This chain links TRBV19 with TRBJ1-5; unclear D gene. Germline V gene lookup returns CDR1 LNHDA and CDR2 SQIVND (reference sequence). CDR3 length: 15 amino acids. V was trimmed by 4 bases and J by 4 bases, leaving 14 bases between them. The CDR3, as DNA: TGTGCCAGTAGTAATCCAACAGTGGGAAATCAGCCCCAGCATTTT. This translates into CASSNPTVGNQPQHF.

The chain employs TRBV5-1 and TRBJ1-1, with 7 bases matching TRBD1. Germline values: CDR1 SGHRS, CDR2 YFSETQ. V lost 0 bases, J lost 4 bases, and 9 bases stayed unmatched. The CDR3 is made up of 16 amino acids. The CDR3 sequence is CASSLVTGLGGTEAFF. In DNA, the CDR3 is TGCGCCAGCAGCTTGGTGACAGGGCTTGGGGGCACTGAAGCTTTCTTT.

J is TRBJ2-6 and V is TRBV9; D gene ambiguous. The germline CDR1 and CDR2 sequences are SGDLS and YYNGEE. V was shortened by 3 bases and J by 0 bases, with 16 bases between the two germline ends. The CDR3 is made up of 18 amino acids. CDR3 sequence reads: CASSEQTRSNSGANVLTF. In DNA, the CDR3 is TGTGCCAGCAGCGAACAGACACGTAGTAACTCTGGGGCCAACGTCCTGACTTTC.

J is TRBJ2-2 and V is TRBV7-2, with D unresolved. Between the trimmed V and J ends, which lost 2 bases and 4 bases, there was a span of 8 bases. This CDR3 spans 14 amino acids. CDR1 is SGHTA and CDR2 is FQGNSA in the germline V gene. In nucleotides, the CDR3 is TGTGCCAGCAGCTTACTCCTGCTCACCGGGGAGCTGTTTTTT. This gives the protein CASSLLLLTGELFF.

V gene TRBV5-1 combines with J gene TRBJ2-3; 9 bases match TRBD1. The CDR3 totals 15 residues. Losses at the gene ends were 4 bases for V and 2 bases for J; bases not matched to a gene: 5. Germline CDR1 reads SGHRS; CDR2 reads YFSETQ. CDR3 loop: CASSHGQGSTDTQYF. In DNA form, the CDR3 reads TGCGCCAGCAGCCACGGACAGGGGTCCACAGATACGCAGTATTTT. Full variable domain (rest looked up from reference TRBV5-1 and TRBJ2-3): KAGVTQTPRYLIKTRGQQVTLSCSPISGHRSVSWYQQTPGQGLQFLFEYFSETQRNKGNFPGRFSGRQFSNSRSEMNVSTLELGDSALYLCASSHGQGSTDTQYFGPGTRLTVL.

CDR3 bases: TGCGCCAGCAGCCAAGATAGGGGGGCTAGCGGGAGGGGAGAGACCCAGTACTTC. Residues: CASSQDRGASGRGETQYF. The chain recombines TRBV4-1 with TRBJ2-5, with 12 bases matching TRBD2. Germline trimming cut 0 bases from V and 4 bases from J; bases unmatched to any gene: 9. Germline values: CDR1 MGHRA, CDR2 YSYEKL. CDR3 length equals 18 residues.